These 2 T cell receptor beta chains originate from one sample sequenced in a study of regulatory T cells in long-lasting Graves disease. In building TCR beta libraries, iRepertoire HTBI primers were used together with Arm-PCR of CDR3 regions. TCRdb re-derived calls from the multiplex PCR reads in MiXCR, one entry per CDR3 protein. The sample has 580,000 or so distinct CDR3 sequences; about 16% are singletons. Time point of the sample: newly diagnosed GD, antithyroid drugs for less than 3 months. The authors made the TCR library using RNA they extracted from PBMCs. Separately, the same data were catalogued under a study of T cells in Graves' hyperthyroidism and ophthalmopathy.

Sequencing was performed on peripheral blood mononuclear cells (PBMCs), taken at new diagnosis, from a patient treated with antithyroid drugs. The receptors come from a man aged 18 to 30 with Graves disease.

This clonotype was seen many times. The chain uses TRBV5-1 and TRBJ1-1; no firm D call. CDR1 and CDR2 from the germline V gene are SGHRS and YFSETQ. Trimming cost V 4 bases and J 2 bases, with 12 bases left between them. This CDR3 spans 14 amino acids. The CDR3 protein is CASSRGYDNTEAFF. The DNA of the CDR3 is TGCGCCAGCAGCCGTGGGTATGATAACACTGAAGCTTTCTTT.

In its sample, this clonotype was seen many times. V and J are TRBV28 and TRBJ2-3; D is unresolved. CDR3 length: 12 amino acids. With 5 bases removed from V and 4 bases from J, the gap between germline ends came to 7 bases. Germline CDR1 and CDR2: MDHEN and SYDVKM. CDR3 sequence (DNA): TGTGCCAGCAGTCAGCTCTCAGATACGCAGTATTTT. It translates to CASSQLSDTQYF.